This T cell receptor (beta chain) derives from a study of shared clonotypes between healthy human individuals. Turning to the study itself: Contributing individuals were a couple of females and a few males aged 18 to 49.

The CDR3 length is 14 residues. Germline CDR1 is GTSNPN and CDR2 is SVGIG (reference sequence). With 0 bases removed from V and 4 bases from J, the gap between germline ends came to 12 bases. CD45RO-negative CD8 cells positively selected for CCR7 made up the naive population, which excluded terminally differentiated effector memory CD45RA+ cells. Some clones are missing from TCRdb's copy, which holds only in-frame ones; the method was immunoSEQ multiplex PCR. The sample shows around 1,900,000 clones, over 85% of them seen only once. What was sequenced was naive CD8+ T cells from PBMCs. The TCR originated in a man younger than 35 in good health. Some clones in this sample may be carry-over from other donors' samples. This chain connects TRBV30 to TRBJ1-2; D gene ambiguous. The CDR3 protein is CAWSVPSPAYGYTF. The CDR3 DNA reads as TGTGCCTGGAGTGTACCGTCCCCGGCCTATGGCTACACCTTC.